This T cell receptor (beta chain) was observed in a study of blood T cell repertoires in COVID-19. Study-wide context: Samples representing acute and convalescent COVID-19 were sourced from the United States, Italy and Spain. The analysed material was cDNA or gDNA that came from T cells, B-cell-depleted T cells, or PBMCs.

Under the authors' procedure: Using reference gene primer amplification, nucleated cell counts were estimated. Measured with immunoSEQ multiplex PCR; TCRdb has only the in-frame clones, and not every one. V and J calls and clone size are those listed in that table; D and trimming were worked out from the DNA. In the table there are tens of thousands of clones, 86% of which are singletons. CDR3 length equals 15 residues. Germline values: CDR1 SGDLS, CDR2 YYNGEE. Trimming took off 2 bases at V and 0 bases at J, with 9 bases between the two ends. Input material: peripheral blood. This TCR was recovered from a man in his fifties with active or convalescent COVID-19. The rearrangement joins TRBV9 to TRBJ1-3; a weak D match, TRBD1 (5 bases). The CDR3 spells CASSVARDSGNTIYF. The DNA for the CDR3 is TGTGCCAGCAGCGTTGCCAGGGACTCTGGAAACACCATATATTTT.